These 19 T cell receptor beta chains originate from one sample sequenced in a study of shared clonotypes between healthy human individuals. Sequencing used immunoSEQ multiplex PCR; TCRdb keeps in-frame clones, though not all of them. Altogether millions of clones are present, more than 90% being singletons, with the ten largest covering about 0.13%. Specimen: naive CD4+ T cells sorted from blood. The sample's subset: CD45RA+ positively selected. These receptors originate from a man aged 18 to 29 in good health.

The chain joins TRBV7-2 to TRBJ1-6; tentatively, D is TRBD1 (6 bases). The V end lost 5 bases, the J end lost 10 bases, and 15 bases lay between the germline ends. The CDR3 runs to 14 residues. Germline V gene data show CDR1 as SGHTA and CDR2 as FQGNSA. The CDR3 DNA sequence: TGTGCCAGCAGCCAGGAGGGGGGGCGGTCACCCCTCCACTTT. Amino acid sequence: CASSQEGGRSPLHF.

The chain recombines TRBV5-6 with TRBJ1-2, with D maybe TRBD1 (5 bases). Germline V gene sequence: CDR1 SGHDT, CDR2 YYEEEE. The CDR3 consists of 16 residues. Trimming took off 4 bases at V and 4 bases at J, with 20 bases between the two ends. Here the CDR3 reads CASSMGNGQGSYGYTF. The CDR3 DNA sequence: TGTGCCAGCAGCATGGGGAATGGGCAGGGCTCCTATGGCTACACCTTC.

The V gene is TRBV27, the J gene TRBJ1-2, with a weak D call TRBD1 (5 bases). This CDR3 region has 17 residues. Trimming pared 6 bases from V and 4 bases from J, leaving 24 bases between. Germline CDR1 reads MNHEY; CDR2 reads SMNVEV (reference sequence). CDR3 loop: CASRPRGQPLPFYGYTF. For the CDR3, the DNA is TGTGCCAGCAGGCCCCGGGGCCAGCCGCTACCTTTCTATGGCTACACCTTC.

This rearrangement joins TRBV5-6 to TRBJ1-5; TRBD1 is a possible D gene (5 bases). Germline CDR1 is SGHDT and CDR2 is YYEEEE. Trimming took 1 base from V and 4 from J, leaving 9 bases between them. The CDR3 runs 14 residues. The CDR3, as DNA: TGTGCCAGCAGCTTGATTGGGGGGAATCAGCCCCAGCATTTT. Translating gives CASSLIGGNQPQHF.

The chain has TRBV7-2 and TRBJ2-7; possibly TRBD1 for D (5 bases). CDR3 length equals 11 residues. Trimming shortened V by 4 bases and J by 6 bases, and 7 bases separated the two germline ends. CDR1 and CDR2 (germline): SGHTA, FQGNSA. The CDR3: CASSYTGEQYF. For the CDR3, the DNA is TGTGCCAGCAGCTATACAGGCGAGCAGTACTTC.

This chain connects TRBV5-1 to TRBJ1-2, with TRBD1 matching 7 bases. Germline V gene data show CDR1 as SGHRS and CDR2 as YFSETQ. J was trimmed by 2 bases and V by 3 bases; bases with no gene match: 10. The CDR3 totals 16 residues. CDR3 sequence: CASSSTQGSPNYGYTF. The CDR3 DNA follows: TGCGCCAGCAGCTCGACACAGGGGAGCCCCAACTATGGCTACACCTTC. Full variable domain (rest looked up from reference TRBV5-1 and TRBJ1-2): KAGVTQTPRYLIKTRGQQVTLSCSPISGHRSVSWYQQTPGQGLQFLFEYFSETQRNKGNFPGRFSGRQFSNSRSEMNVSTLELGDSALYLCASSSTQGSPNYGYTFGSGTRLTVV.

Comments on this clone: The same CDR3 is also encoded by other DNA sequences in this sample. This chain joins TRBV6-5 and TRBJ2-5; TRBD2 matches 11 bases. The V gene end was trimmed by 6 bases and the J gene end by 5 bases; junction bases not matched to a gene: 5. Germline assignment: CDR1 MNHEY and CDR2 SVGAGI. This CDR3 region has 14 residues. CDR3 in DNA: TGTGCCAGCAGATTAGCGGGGGGGCGTGAGACCCAGTACTTC. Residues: CASRLAGGRETQYF.

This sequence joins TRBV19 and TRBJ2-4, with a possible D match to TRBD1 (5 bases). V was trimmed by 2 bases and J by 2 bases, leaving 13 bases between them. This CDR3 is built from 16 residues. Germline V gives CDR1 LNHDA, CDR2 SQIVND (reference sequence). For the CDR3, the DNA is TGTGCCAGTAGTATAAGTCTAGGGGTTACCAAAAACATTCAGTACTTC. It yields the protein CASSISLGVTKNIQYF.

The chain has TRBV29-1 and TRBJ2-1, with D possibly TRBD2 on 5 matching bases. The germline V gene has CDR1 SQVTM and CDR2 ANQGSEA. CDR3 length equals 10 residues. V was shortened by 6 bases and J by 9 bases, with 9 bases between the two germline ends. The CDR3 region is CSVGVGEQFF. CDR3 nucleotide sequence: TGCAGCGTCGGGGTAGGTGAGCAGTTCTTC.

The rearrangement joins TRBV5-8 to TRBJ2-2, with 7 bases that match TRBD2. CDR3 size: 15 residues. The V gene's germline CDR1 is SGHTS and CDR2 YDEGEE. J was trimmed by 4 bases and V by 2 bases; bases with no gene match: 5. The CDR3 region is CASSFGGSITGELFF. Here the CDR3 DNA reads TGTGCCAGCAGCTTCGGCGGGAGCATCACCGGGGAGCTGTTTTTT.

CDR3 loop: CASSKTKGGSSYNEQFF. CDR3 DNA: TGTGCCAGCAGTAAAACTAAGGGGGGGAGCTCCTACAATGAGCAGTTCTTC. The chain uses TRBV2 and TRBJ2-1; D may be TRBD2 (7 bases). Germline V CDR1 and CDR2: SNHLY, FYNNEI. This CDR3 has 17 amino acids. V dropped 5 bases and J dropped 0 bases, with 17 bases sitting between them.

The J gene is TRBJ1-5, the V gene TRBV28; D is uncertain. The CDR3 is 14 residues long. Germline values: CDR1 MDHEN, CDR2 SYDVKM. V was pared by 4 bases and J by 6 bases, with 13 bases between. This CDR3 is CASSSLPSSQPQHF. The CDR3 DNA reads TGTGCCAGCAGTTCACTCCCCTCGAGTCAGCCCCAGCATTTT.

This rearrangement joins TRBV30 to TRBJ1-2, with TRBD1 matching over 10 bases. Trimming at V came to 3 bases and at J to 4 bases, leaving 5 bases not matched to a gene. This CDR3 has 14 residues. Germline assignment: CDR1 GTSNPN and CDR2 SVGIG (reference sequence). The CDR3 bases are TGTGCCTGGAGCATGGGACAGGGGCCCTATGGCTACACCTTC. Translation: CAWSMGQGPYGYTF.

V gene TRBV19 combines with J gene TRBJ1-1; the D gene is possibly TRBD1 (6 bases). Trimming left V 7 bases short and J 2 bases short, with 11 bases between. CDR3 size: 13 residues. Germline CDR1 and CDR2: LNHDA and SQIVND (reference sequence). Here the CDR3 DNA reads TGTGCCAGTACCCAGGGGATTAACACTGAAGCTTTCTTT. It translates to CASTQGINTEAFF.

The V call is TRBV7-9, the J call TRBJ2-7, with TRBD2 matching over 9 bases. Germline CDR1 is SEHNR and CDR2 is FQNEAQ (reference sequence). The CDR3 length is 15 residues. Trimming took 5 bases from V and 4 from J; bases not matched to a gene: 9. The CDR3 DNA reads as TGTGCCAGCAGCCAAAGTGCGGGGGGGCCGTACGAGCAGTACTTC. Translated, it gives CASSQSAGGPYEQYF.

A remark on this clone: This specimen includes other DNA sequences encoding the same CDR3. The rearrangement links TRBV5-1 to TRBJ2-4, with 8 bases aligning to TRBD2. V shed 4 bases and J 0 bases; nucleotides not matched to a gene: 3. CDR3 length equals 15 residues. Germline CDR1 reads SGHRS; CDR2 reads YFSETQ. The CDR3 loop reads CASSSGGLAKNIQYF. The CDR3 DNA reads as TGCGCCAGCAGCAGCGGGGGCCTAGCCAAAAACATTCAGTACTTC.

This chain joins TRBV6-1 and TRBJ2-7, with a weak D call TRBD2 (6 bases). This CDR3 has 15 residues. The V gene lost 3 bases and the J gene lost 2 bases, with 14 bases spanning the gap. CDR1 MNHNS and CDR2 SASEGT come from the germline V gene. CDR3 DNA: TGTGCCAGCAGTGACGCGGGAACCTTGGCCTACGAGCAGTACTTC. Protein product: CASSDAGTLAYEQYF.

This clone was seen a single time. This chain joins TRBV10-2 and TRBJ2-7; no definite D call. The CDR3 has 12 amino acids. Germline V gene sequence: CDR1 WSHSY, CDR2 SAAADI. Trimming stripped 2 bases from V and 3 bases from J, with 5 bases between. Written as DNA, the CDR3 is TGCGCCAGCAGTGAGGCAGGCTACGAGCAGTACTTC. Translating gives CASSEAGYEQYF.

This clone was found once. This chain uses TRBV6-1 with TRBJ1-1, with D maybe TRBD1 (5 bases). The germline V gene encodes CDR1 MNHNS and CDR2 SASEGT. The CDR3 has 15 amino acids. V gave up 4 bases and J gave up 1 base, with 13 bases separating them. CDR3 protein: CASSVGGTGNTEAFF. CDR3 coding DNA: TGTGCCAGCAGTGTGGGCGGGACGGGGAACACTGAAGCTTTCTTT.